The present entry profiles one TCR beta chain with its context. This receptor's antigen is unknown. Base qualities are missing; no much larger clone stands one base away. The CDR3 starts with the cysteine, ends with the phenylalanine, and has 14 residues. Only the CDR3 DNA stays, 42 bases, in frame from base 1. V lost 7 bases and J lost 0 bases, and the count of bases not matched to a germline gene is 2. Looking up the germline V gene (reference sequence) yields CDR1 LNHDA and CDR2 SQIVND. TCRbeta CDR3 regions were amplified from genomic DNA using the immunoSEQ Assay, a bias-controlled multiplex PCR. The authors' analysis ran thus. Nucleated cell counts per sample were estimated from amplification of reference gene primers within the assay. Sequence reads were collapsed and filtered to measure the absolute abundance of every unique TCRbeta CDR3 rearrangement. For each sample, productive Simpson clonality was calculated as the square root of Simpson's diversity index over productive rearrangements. Imported from immuneACCESS, the table was reduced by TCRdb to in-frame sequences with V and J called. These copies leave out some clones; in studies compared against another copy, an unresolved V gene accounts for under half, and the cause of the remainder is not known. V and J calls plus clone size are reproduced from that table; the DNA served to infer D and trimming. The sample table lists around 340,000 clones, 80% to 90% of them with a count of one. The ten top clones hold 4% to 5% of the sample.

Enrolling through a virtual design, the prospective study's participants ranged in age from roughly 18 to 95 years and lived across 24 United States geographic areas. In the prospective study, cohorts were assigned on the basis of participant-reported clinical history obtained from a screening survey and a study questionnaire. In the prospective study, whole blood, serum and a nasopharyngeal or oropharyngeal swab were collected from each participant by mobile phlebotomists. Prospective study participants could optionally give additional blood draws and questionnaires over a roughly 2-month period. Before DNA extraction, blood samples from the prospective study were shipped at room temperature or frozen. The data are from a study of blood T cell repertoires in COVID-19 (dated by TCRdb to 2020 to 2022). General notes on the study: The collaborator samples originated in the United States, Italy and Spain and spanned the acute and convalescent phases of COVID-19. The material from the prospective study consisted of cDNA or gDNA derived from T cells, B-cell-depleted T cells, or PBMCs. Deeply sampled blood TCRbeta repertoires from subjects exposed to, actively infected with, or recovered from COVID-19 were included in the dataset. The repertoires were released in a freely available public database meant as a resource for research on the immune response to SARS-CoV-2. The samples were drawn from the first 160 participants of the ongoing ImmuneRACE study and from about 1,200 subjects provided by 6 global collaborators. Nearly every sample came with metadata listing a de-identified subject ID, COVID-19 status, age in years and sex. Where HLA class I and class II types were available, the types were taken from metadata supplied by the sample provider, not from assay-based typing. The paper's findings and limits, for the study overall: The amount of clinical and demographic metadata varied by source and participant and was provided uncurated.

Sequencing input: PBMCs or T cells enriched from blood (not recorded which). The rearrangement combines TRBV19 with TRBJ2-2; 7 nucleotides in the junction match TRBD2. This TCR came from a woman between 40 and 50 years old with acute COVID-19. This receptor carries the CDR3 CASNLAANTGELFF. The nucleotides are TGTGCCAGTAACCTAGCGGCGAACACCGGGGAGCTGTTTTTT.